This T cell receptor (beta chain) appears in the sequencing data of a study of blood T cell repertoires in COVID-19. Study at large: Sites in the United States, Italy and Spain provided acute and convalescent COVID-19 samples. The analysed material was cDNA or gDNA that came from T cells, B-cell-depleted T cells, or PBMCs.

The CDR3 is 15 residues long. CDR1 is MNHEY and CDR2 is SVGAGI in the germline V gene. V lost 2 bases and J 7 bases, leaving 15 bases between the germline ends. In its sample, this clone was seen once. Original analysis: Nucleated cell number was recorded as an estimate derived from reference gene primer amplification. Assay used: immunoSEQ multiplex PCR; TCRdb lists only in-frame clones, some missing. D and trimming were read from the DNA, whereas the V and J calls and clone size are those reported in that table. Here the sample spans 200,000 to 250,000 clones, roughly 89% being singletons. Sequenced sample: peripheral blood. The clonotype comes from a man aged 55 to 70 who had recovered from COVID-19. The gene calls are TRBV6-5 and TRBJ1-5; no definite D call. CDR3 loop: CASSYGSGFGQPQHF. CDR3 in DNA: TGTGCCAGCAGTTACGGTAGCGGGTTTGGGCAGCCCCAGCATTTT.